One sample yielded the 30 T cell receptor beta chains listed below, sequenced in a study of T cell responses to AZD1222 COVID-19 vaccine. Generated by immunoSEQ multiplex PCR, the TCRdb table keeps only in-frame clones and is missing some. Among hundreds of thousands of clones, approximately 94% were seen once, and the ten largest hold more than 0.8%. The sequencing here drew on peripheral blood, taken on day 0 of MenACWY control vaccination. Receptors originate from an adult in good health.

V is TRBV5-1 and J is TRBJ1-2, with a possible D match to TRBD1 (5 bases). From germline, CDR1 is SGHRS and CDR2 YFSETQ. Trimming removed 2 bases at V and 10 bases at J, with 12 bases between. The CDR3 runs to 12 residues. CDR3 residues: CASSFDQGPYTF. CDR3 DNA sequence: TGCGCCAGCAGCTTCGATCAGGGACCCTACACCTTC.

V and J are TRBV28 and TRBJ1-2, with 7 bases matching TRBD1. CDR3 size: 12 residues. Per germline, CDR1 MDHEN and CDR2 SYDVKM. V lost 5 bases and J lost 10; bases outside the gene matches: 7. The CDR3 loop reads CASSQGDEVYTF. The CDR3 nucleotides read TGTGCCAGCAGTCAGGGGGATGAGGTCTACACCTTC.

CDR3 sequence (DNA): TGTGCCAGCAGCCCTGGGAGGGGTAGCGACGCTTTCTTT. Amino acids: CASSPGRGSDAFF. The V gene is TRBV12-3 or TRBV12-4, the J gene TRBJ1-1; possible D gene TRBD1, 5 bases. The V gene lost 6 bases and the J gene lost 11 bases, with 19 bases spanning the gap. The CDR3 totals 13 residues.

The chain is built from TRBV7-9 and TRBJ1-2; 10 bases are shared with TRBD1. The V gene end was trimmed by 6 bases and the J gene end by 4 bases; junction bases not matched to a gene: 8. CDR1 and CDR2 (germline): SEHNR, FQNEAQ (reference sequence). The CDR3 consists of 15 residues. The CDR3 nucleotides read TGTGCCAGCAGTCCCTTGGGGACAGGGGCCTATGGCTACACCTTC. This encodes CASSPLGTGAYGYTF.

This chain uses TRBV5-1 with TRBJ1-1, with D perhaps TRBD1 (6 bases). This CDR3 contains 17 residues. Between the trimmed V and J ends, which lost 0 bases and 4 bases, there was a span of 19 bases. Per the germline V gene, CDR1 is SGHRS and CDR2 is YFSETQ. In DNA, the CDR3 is TGCGCCAGCAGCTTGGCCCCCGGGGGGCGTTTTGGCACTGAAGCTTTCTTT. This encodes CASSLAPGGRFGTEAFF.

The chain has TRBV7-9 and TRBJ2-7; no clear D gene. From germline, CDR1 is SEHNR and CDR2 FQNEAQ (reference sequence). V was clipped by 6 bases and J by 2 bases, with 8 bases between them. The CDR3 totals 12 residues. CDR3 protein: CASSPVTYEQYF. CDR3 DNA sequence: TGTGCCAGCAGTCCCGTCACCTACGAGCAGTACTTC.

The genes are TRBV11-2 and TRBJ2-5; D not certain. Germline V CDR1 and CDR2: SGHAT, FQNNGV. The CDR3 sequence is 15 residues long. The V gene lost 3 bases and the J gene lost 0 bases, with 11 bases spanning the gap. CDR3 loop: CASSFRRSYQETQYF. The CDR3 DNA reads as TGTGCCAGCAGCTTTCGACGGAGTTACCAAGAGACCCAGTACTTC.

The genes are TRBV19 and TRBJ1-6; D is possibly TRBD1 (5 bases). The CDR3 sequence is 15 residues long. Germline CDR1 LNHDA, CDR2 SQIVND (reference sequence). V was pared by 1 base and J by 5 bases, with 9 bases between. The CDR3 DNA sequence: TGTGCCAGTAGTATAGTAACAGGAGATAATTCACCCCTCCACTTT. Protein: CASSIVTGDNSPLHF. The full variable domain, its missing parts supplied by reference TRBV19 and TRBJ1-6, is DGGITQSPKYLFRKEGQNVTLSCEQNLNHDAMYWYRQDPGQGLRLIYYSQIVNDFQKGDIAEGYSVSREKKESFPLTVTSAQKNPTAFYLCASSIVTGDNSPLHFGNGTRLTVT.

The V gene is TRBV2, the J gene TRBJ1-1; D perhaps matches TRBD1 (5 bases). V lost 8 bases to trimming and J lost 1 base, with 14 bases between them. Per germline, CDR1 SNHLY and CDR2 FYNNEI. The CDR3 totals 14 residues. CDR3 residues: CASGAGRENTEAFF. CDR3 DNA sequence: TGTGCCAGCGGGGCAGGACGGGAGAACACTGAAGCTTTCTTT.

The chain uses TRBV3-1 (or the pseudogene TRBV3-2) and TRBJ1-1; D gene unclear. Trimming cost V 1 base and J 11 bases, with 11 bases left between them. The germline CDR1 and CDR2 sequences are LGHDT and YNNKEL (reference sequence). This CDR3 is built from 12 residues. CDR3 in amino acids: CASSQGVNRAFF. The CDR3 DNA is TGTGCCAGCAGCCAAGGGGTTAATAGGGCTTTCTTT.

This rearrangement joins TRBV5-1 to TRBJ1-6, with TRBD1 as a possible D gene (5 bases). Looked up from germline, CDR1 is SGHRS and CDR2 is YFSETQ. V gave up 0 bases and J gave up 7 bases, with 11 bases separating them. The CDR3 runs to 15 residues. The CDR3 DNA reads as TGCGCCAGCAGCTTGGAACCCAGGGAAAATTCACCCCTCCACTTT. Protein product: CASSLEPRENSPLHF.

V usage is TRBV3-1 (or the pseudogene TRBV3-2) and J usage is TRBJ1-5, with 7 positions matching TRBD1. Trimming removed 2 bases from V and 5 bases from J; junction bases left unmatched: 6. The CDR3 has 15 residues. Germline CDR1 is LGHDT and CDR2 is YNNKEL (reference sequence). CDR3 nucleotides: TGTGCCAGCAGCCAACCGGGACAGAGTCATCAGCCCCAGCATTTT. This codes for CASSQPGQSHQPQHF.

The chain recombines TRBV7-8 with TRBJ1-2; D not resolved. V was pared by 1 base and J by 4 bases, with 16 bases between. The CDR3 covers 16 residues. Germline CDR1 reads SGHVS; CDR2 reads FQNEAQ. CDR3 sequence (DNA): TGTGCCAGCAGCTTAGAAGGTCAAAGCATTGGCTATGGCTACACCTTC. Its protein product is CASSLEGQSIGYGYTF.

The rearrangement links TRBV5-1 to TRBJ2-2; a possible D gene is TRBD1 (6 bases). Trimming took 1 base from V and 3 from J, leaving 10 bases between them. Germline V gene sequence: CDR1 SGHRS, CDR2 YFSETQ. This CDR3 region has 15 residues. The DNA of the CDR3 is TGCGCCAGCAGCTTGTCAGGGGAGTACACCGGGGAGCTGTTTTTT. Protein sequence: CASSLSGEYTGELFF. Supplemented by reference TRBV5-1 and TRBJ2-2, the full variable domain reads KAGVTQTPRYLIKTRGQQVTLSCSPISGHRSVSWYQQTPGQGLQFLFEYFSETQRNKGNFPGRFSGRQFSNSRSEMNVSTLELGDSALYLCASSLSGEYTGELFFGEGSRLTVL.

V usage is TRBV7-8 and J usage is TRBJ2-7; 9 bases are shared with TRBD2. The CDR3 extends over 15 amino acids. Germline V CDR1 and CDR2: SGHVS, FQNEAQ. V dropped 6 bases and J dropped 0; count of bases not matched to a gene: 6. CDR3 in amino acids: CASREAGGLSYEQYF. CDR3 DNA sequence: TGTGCCAGCAGGGAAGCGGGGGGACTCTCCTACGAGCAGTACTTC.

The rearrangement joins TRBV6-5 to TRBJ1-3, with a weak D call TRBD1 (5 bases). Germline V gene lookup returns CDR1 MNHEY and CDR2 SVGAGI. The V end was cut by 4 bases, the J end by 2 bases, with 15 bases between. The CDR3 runs 16 residues. CDR3 amino acids: CASSWTPGLTGNTIYF. The DNA for the CDR3 is TGTGCCAGCAGTTGGACACCGGGACTTACTGGAAACACCATATATTTT.

This clone was found a few times. This chain links TRBV7-2 with TRBJ2-5; no definite D call. Germline values: CDR1 SGHTA, CDR2 FQGNSA. Trimming removed 3 bases from V and 5 bases from J, with 13 bases in between. This CDR3 is built from 14 residues. This CDR3 is CASSFNGFRETQYF. The CDR3 DNA follows: TGTGCCAGCAGCTTTAACGGGTTCAGGGAGACCCAGTACTTC.

The count of this clone is one. The V and J genes are TRBV18 and TRBJ2-7; 11 nucleotides match TRBD1. With V trimmed by 0 bases and J by 3 bases, 4 bases remained unmatched. Germline CDR1 and CDR2: KGHSH and LQKENI. This CDR3 contains 16 residues. The CDR3 DNA reads TGTGCCAGCTCACCACCTGTCGGGACAGGGGGCTACGAGCAGTACTTC. Its protein is CASSPPVGTGGYEQYF.

The CDR3 reads CASSVGTGYNEQFF. The CDR3 bases are TGTGCCAGCAGCGTCGGGACAGGGTACAATGAGCAGTTCTTC. The rearrangement links TRBV7-3 to TRBJ2-1, with 9 bases identical to TRBD1. With V trimmed by 5 bases and J by 4 bases, 3 bases remained unmatched. This CDR3 comprises 14 residues. The germline V gene encodes CDR1 SGHTA and CDR2 FQGTGA.

This sequence joins TRBV2 and TRBJ1-5; tentatively, D is TRBD1 (5 bases). CDR3 length: 14 amino acids. Trimming took off 3 bases at V and 9 bases at J, with 15 bases between the two ends. Germline V gene data show CDR1 as SNHLY and CDR2 as FYNNEI. In DNA form, the CDR3 reads TGTGCCAGCAGTGATGTGGTGGCGGGGGGGCCCCAGCATTTT. This translates into CASSDVVAGGPQHF.

With respect to this clone: Germline and junction disagree at one end, which may indicate a read error. The rearrangement links TRBV9 to TRBJ1-2; D uncertain. Germline V lookup: CDR1 SGDLS, CDR2 YYNGEE. The length of the CDR3 is 12 residues. CDR3 nucleotides: TGTGCCAGCAGCGTAGGTGGGCAGGTGGAGGTTTTC. This translates into CASSVGGQVEVF.

Comment on this clone: Mismatch with germline at one junction end may stem from a read error. V gene TRBV30 combines with J gene TRBJ1-1, with D maybe TRBD1 (5 bases). Germline loops: CDR1 GTSNPN, CDR2 SVGIG (reference sequence). This CDR3 has 12 residues. The CDR3 reads CAWTWERGRTLF. CDR3 bases: TGTGCCTGGACCTGGGAACGGGGACGGACTCTCTTT.

The chain links TRBV6-6 to TRBJ1-5, with D possibly being TRBD1 (6 bases). The CDR3 totals 16 residues. Germline V gives CDR1 MNHNY, CDR2 SVGAGI (reference sequence). V lost 7 bases, J lost 2 bases, and 18 bases lay in between. The CDR3 protein is CASIGGQSWGNQPQHF. CDR3 nucleotides: TGTGCCAGCATCGGGGGGCAAAGTTGGGGCAATCAGCCCCAGCATTTT.

The chain links TRBV28 to TRBJ1-4; D ambiguous. The length of the CDR3 is 16 residues. Per germline, CDR1 MDHEN and CDR2 SYDVKM. Trimming removed 5 bases at V and 5 bases at J, with 18 bases between. CDR3 protein: CASSHSYPTPNEKLFF. The CDR3, as DNA: TGTGCCAGCAGTCACAGCTATCCCACCCCGAATGAAAAACTGTTTTTT.

This clone was counted a few times. The chain employs TRBV29-1 and TRBJ1-2, with a possible D match to TRBD1 (6 bases). The CDR3 extends over 11 amino acids. The V end was cut by 4 bases, the J end by 8 bases, with 11 bases between. Germline V lookup: CDR1 SQVTM, CDR2 ANQGSEA. Here the CDR3 reads CSVGGQWGYTF. The DNA for the CDR3 is TGCAGCGTTGGCGGACAGTGGGGCTACACCTTC.

The rearrangement joins TRBV12-3 or TRBV12-4 to TRBJ1-1; tentatively, D is TRBD1 (5 bases). CDR3 length equals 13 residues. V lost 10 bases and J 5 bases, leaving 17 bases between the germline ends. CDR3 nucleotide sequence: TGTGCCACCCACGTGGGGGTAGGAACTGAAGCTTTCTTT. Encoded protein: CATHVGVGTEAFF.

Notes on this clone: This CDR3 is also generated by other DNA sequences in the sample. The rearrangement links TRBV24-1 to TRBJ2-1, with unresolved D. Germline values: CDR1 KGHDR, CDR2 SFDVKD. V was clipped by 6 bases and J by 4 bases, with 3 bases between them. The CDR3 sequence is 11 residues long. CDR3 sequence reads: CATSNYNEQFF. In DNA form, the CDR3 reads TGTGCCACCAGTAATTACAATGAGCAGTTCTTC.

The count of this clone is one. The V and J genes are TRBV30 and TRBJ1-1; D call uncertain. Germline lookup yields CDR1 GTSNPN and CDR2 SVGIG (reference sequence). V lost 0 bases and J lost 8, with 10 bases in between. The CDR3 is made up of 12 amino acids. The chain's CDR3 is CAWSVDLGEAFF. The CDR3 coding sequence is TGTGCCTGGAGTGTAGACCTGGGAGAAGCTTTCTTT.

This clone occurred a few times. The J gene is TRBJ1-2, the V gene TRBV11-2; TRBD1 matches at 7 bases. CDR1 SGHAT and CDR2 FQNNGV come from the germline V gene. This CDR3 region has 15 residues. The ends lost 2 bases at V and 1 base at J; junction bases unmatched: 4. CDR3 loop: CASSLRQGFNYGYTF. The DNA for the CDR3 is TGTGCCAGCAGCTTACGACAGGGCTTTAACTATGGCTACACCTTC.

This chain connects TRBV30 to TRBJ1-4; TRBD1 aligns across 7 bases. Germline V gene data show CDR1 as GTSNPN and CDR2 as SVGIG (reference sequence). V shed 0 bases and J 8 bases; nucleotides not matched to a gene: 9. The CDR3 is 15 amino acids. The CDR3 sequence: CAWSVGGGGSEKLFF. The CDR3 DNA follows: TGTGCCTGGAGTGTAGGGGGCGGGGGATCGGAAAAACTGTTTTTT.